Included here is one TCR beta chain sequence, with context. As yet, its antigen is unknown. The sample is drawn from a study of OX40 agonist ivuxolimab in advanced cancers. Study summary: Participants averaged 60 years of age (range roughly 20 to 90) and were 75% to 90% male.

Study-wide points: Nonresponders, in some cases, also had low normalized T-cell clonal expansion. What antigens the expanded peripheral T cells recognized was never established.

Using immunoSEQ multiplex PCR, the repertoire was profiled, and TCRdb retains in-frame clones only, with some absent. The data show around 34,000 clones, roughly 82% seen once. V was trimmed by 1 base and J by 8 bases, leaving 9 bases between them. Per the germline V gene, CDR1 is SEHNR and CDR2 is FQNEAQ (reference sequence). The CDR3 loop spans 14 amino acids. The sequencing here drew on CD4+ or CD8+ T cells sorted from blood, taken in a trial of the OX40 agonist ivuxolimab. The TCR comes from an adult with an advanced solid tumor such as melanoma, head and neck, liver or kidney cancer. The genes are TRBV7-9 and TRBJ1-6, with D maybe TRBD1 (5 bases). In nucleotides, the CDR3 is TGTGCCAGCAGCTTAGGAACGGGGGATTCACCCCTCCACTTT. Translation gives CASSLGTGDSPLHF. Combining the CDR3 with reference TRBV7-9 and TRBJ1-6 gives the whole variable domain DTGVSQNPRHKITKRGQNVTFRCDPISEHNRLYWYRQTLGQGPEFLTYFQNEAQLEKSRLLSDRFSAERPKGSFSTLEIQRTEQGDSAMYLCASSLGTGDSPLHFGNGTRLTVT.